The subject of this entry is one TCR beta chain. Libraries were prepared by immunoSEQ multiplex PCR; TCRdb keeps only in-frame clonotypes and omits some of them. The repertoire consists of roughly 130,000 clones, with roughly 85% occurring once and the leading ten covering 1.5% to 2%. The data belong to a study of T cell responses to AZD1222 COVID-19 vaccine. The CDR3 is 14 residues long. Trimming stripped 4 bases from V and 1 base from J, with 7 bases between. Germline V gives CDR1 MGHDK, CDR2 SYGVNS. This clonotype was obtained from an adult in good health. Sample: peripheral blood, taken on day 0 of AZD1222 vaccination. The V gene is TRBV25-1, the J gene TRBJ2-2; D is possibly TRBD1 (5 bases). DNA for the CDR3: TGTGCCAGCAGTGGTGGACAGAACACCGGGGAGCTGTTTTTT. As protein: CASSGGQNTGELFF.